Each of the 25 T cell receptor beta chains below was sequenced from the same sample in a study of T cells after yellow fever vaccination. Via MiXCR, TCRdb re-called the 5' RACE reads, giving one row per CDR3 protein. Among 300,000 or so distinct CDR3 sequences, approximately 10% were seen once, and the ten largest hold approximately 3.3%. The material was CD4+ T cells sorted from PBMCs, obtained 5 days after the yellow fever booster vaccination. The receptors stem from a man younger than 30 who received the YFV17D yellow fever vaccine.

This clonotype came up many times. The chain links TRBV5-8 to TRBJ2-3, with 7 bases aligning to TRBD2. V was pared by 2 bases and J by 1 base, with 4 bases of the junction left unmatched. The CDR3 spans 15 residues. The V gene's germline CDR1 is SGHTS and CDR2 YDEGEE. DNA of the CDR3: TGTGCCAGCAGCTTTCTCGCGGGGGGCACAGATACGCAGTATTTT. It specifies CASSFLAGGTDTQYF. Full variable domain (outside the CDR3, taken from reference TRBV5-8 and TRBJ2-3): EAGVTQSPTHLIKTRGQQATLRCSPISGHTSVYWYQQALGLGLQFLLWYDEGEERNRGNFPPRFSGRQFPNYSSELNVNALELEDSALYLCASSFLAGGTDTQYFGPGTRLTVL.

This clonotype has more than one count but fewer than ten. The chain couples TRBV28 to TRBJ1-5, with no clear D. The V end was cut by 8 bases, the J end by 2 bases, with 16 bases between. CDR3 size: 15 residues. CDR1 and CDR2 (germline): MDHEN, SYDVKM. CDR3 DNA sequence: TGTGCCAGCGCCCGGGCCCTCGGAGGCAATCAGCCCCAGCATTTT. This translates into CASARALGGNQPQHF. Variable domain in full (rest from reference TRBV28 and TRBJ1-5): DVKVTQSSRYLVKRTGEKVFLECVQDMDHENMFWYRQDPGLGLRLIYFSYDVKMKEKGDIPEGYSVSREKKERFSLILESASTNQTSMYLCASARALGGNQPQHFGDGTRLSIL.

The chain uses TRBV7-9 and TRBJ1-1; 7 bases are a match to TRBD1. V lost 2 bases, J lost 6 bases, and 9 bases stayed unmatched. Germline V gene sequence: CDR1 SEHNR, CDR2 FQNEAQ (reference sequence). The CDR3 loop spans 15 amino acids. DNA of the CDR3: TGTGCCAGCAGCTTAAAGCCAGGGGGTAGCGCTGAAGCTTTCTTT. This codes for CASSLKPGGSAEAFF.

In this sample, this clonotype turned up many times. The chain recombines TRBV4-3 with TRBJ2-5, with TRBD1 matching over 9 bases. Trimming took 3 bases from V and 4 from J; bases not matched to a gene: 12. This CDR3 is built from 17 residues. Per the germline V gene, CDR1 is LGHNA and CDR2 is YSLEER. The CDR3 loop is CASSQTGTGPAVETQYF. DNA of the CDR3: TGCGCCAGCAGCCAGACCGGGACAGGGCCGGCGGTAGAGACCCAGTACTTC.

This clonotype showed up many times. CDR3 sequence reads: CARIKRYEQYF. In DNA form, the CDR3 reads TGTGCCAGAATAAAACGCTACGAGCAGTACTTC. This chain uses TRBV19 with TRBJ2-7, with unresolved D. The CDR3 is 11 residues long. Germline assignment: CDR1 LNHDA and CDR2 SQIVND (reference sequence). Trimming took off 9 bases at V and 3 bases at J, with 9 bases between the two ends.

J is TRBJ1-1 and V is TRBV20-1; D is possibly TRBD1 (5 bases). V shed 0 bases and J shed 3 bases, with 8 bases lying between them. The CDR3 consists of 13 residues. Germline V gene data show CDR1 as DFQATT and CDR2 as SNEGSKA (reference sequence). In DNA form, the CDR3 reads TGCAGTGCTAGAGATCTAGGGGACACTGAAGCTTTCTTT. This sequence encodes CSARDLGDTEAFF.

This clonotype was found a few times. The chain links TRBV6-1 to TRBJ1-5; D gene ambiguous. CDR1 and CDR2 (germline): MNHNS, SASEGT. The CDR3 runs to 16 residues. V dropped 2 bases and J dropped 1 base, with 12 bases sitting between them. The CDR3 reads CASSEHGGFSNQPQHF. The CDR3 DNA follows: TGTGCCAGCAGTGAACATGGAGGGTTCAGCAATCAGCCCCAGCATTTT.

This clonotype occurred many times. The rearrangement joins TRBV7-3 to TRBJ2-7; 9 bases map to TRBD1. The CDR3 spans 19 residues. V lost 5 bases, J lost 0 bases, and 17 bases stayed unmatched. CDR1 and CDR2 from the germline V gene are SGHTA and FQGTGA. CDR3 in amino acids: CASSPPDRGMSGVSYEQYF. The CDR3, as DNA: TGTGCCAGCAGCCCCCCGGACAGGGGAATGAGCGGGGTCTCCTACGAGCAGTACTTC.

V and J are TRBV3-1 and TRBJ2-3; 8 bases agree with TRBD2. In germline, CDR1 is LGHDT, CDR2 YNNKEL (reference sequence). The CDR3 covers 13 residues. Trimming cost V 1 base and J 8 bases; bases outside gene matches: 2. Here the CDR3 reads CASSQVGGGTQYF. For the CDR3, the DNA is TGTGCCAGCAGCCAAGTCGGGGGGGGTACGCAGTATTTT.

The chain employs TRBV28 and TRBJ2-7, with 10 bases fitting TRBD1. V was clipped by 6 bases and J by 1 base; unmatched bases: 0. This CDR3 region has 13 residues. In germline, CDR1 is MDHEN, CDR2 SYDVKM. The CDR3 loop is CASRGQGSYEQYV. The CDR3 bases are TGTGCCAGCAGGGGACAGGGGTCCTACGAGCAGTACGTC.

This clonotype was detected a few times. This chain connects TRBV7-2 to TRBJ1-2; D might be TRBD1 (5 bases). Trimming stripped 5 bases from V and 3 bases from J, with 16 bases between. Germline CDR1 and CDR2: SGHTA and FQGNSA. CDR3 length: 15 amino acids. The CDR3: CASSRQTGRDYGYTF. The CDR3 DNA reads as TGTGCCAGCAGCCGCCAGACGGGCAGGGACTATGGCTACACCTTC.

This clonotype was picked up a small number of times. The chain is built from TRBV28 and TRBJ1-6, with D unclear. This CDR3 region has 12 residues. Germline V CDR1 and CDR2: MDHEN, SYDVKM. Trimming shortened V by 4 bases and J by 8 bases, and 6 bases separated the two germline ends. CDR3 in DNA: TGTGCCAGCAGTTCCCCTCATTCACCCCTCCACTTT. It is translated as CASSSPHSPLHF.

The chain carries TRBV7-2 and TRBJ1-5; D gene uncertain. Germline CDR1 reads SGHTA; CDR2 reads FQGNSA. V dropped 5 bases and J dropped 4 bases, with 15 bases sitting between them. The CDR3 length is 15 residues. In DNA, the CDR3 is TGTGCCAGCAGCCCTTCCTCCGGGCTTAATCAGCCCCAGCATTTT. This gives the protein CASSPSSGLNQPQHF.

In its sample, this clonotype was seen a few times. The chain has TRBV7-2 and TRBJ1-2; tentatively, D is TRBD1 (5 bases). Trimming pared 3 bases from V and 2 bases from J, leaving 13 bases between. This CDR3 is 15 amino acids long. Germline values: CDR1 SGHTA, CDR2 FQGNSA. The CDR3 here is CASSFGSSGNYGYTF. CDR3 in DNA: TGTGCCAGCAGCTTTGGGTCGTCAGGGAACTATGGCTACACCTTC.

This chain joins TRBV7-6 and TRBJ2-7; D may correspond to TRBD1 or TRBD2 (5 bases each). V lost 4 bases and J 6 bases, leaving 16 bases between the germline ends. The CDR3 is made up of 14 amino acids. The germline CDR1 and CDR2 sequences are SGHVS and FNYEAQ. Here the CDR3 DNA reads TGTGCCAGCAGCTCCCTGGGGGATGAACGCGAGCAGTACTTC. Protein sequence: CASSSLGDEREQYF.

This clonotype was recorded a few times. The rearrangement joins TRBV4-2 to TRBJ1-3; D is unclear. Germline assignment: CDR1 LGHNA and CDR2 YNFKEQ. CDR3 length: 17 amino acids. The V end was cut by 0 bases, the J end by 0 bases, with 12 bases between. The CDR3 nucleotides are TGTGCCAGCAGCCAAGACCGGGCCAGTTACTCTGGAAACACCATATATTTT. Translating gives CASSQDRASYSGNTIYF.

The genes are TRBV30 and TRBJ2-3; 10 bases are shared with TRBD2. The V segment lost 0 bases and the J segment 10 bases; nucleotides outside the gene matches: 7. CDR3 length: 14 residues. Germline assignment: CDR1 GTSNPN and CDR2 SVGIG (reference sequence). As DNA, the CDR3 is TGTGCCTGGAGTGTTTCTAGCGGGGGAACGGCGCAGTATTTT. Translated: CAWSVSSGGTAQYF.

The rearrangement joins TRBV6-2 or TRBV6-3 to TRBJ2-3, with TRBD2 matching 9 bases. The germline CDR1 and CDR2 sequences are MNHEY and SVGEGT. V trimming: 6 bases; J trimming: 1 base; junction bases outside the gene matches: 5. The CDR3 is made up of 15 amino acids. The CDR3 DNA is TGTGCCAGCAGACCGGGACTAGCTCGCACAGATACGCAGTATTTT. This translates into CASRPGLARTDTQYF.

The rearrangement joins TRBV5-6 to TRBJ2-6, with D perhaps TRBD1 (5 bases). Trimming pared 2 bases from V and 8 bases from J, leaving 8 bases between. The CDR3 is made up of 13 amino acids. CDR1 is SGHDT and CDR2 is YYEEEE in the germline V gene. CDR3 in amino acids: CASSLDRSNVLTF. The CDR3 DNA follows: TGTGCCAGCAGCTTAGACAGATCCAACGTCCTGACTTTC.

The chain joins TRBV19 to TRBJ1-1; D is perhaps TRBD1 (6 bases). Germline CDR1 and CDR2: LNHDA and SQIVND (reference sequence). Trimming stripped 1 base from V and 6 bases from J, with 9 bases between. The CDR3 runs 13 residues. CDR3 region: CASSIGYRAEAFF. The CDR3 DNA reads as TGTGCCAGTAGTATAGGGTACAGGGCTGAAGCTTTCTTT.

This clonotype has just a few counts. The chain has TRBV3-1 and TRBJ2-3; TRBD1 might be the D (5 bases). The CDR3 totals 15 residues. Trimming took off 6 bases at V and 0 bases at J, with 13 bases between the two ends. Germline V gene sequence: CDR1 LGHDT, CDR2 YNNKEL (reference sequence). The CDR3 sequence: CASSVQGISTDTQYF. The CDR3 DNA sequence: TGTGCCAGCAGTGTCCAGGGAATTAGCACAGATACGCAGTATTTT.

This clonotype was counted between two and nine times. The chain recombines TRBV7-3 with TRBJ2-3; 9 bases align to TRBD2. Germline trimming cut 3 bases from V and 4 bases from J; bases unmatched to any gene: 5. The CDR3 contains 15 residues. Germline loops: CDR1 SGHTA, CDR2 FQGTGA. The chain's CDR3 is CASSFGGGAPDTQYF. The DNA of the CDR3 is TGTGCCAGCAGCTTTGGCGGGGGGGCACCAGATACGCAGTATTTT. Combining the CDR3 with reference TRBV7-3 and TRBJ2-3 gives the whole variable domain GAGVSQTPSNKVTEKGKYVELRCDPISGHTALYWYRQSLGQGPEFLIYFQGTGAADDSGLPNDRFFAVRPEGSVSTLKIQRTERGDSAVYLCASSFGGGAPDTQYFGPGTRLTVL.

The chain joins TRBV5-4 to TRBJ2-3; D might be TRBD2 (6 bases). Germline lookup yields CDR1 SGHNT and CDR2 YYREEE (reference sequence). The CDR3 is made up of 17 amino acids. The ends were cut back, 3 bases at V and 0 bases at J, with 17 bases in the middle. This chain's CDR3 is CASSSEGRRRSTDTQYF. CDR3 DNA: TGTGCCAGCAGCTCGGAGGGACGACGGAGGAGCACAGATACGCAGTATTTT.

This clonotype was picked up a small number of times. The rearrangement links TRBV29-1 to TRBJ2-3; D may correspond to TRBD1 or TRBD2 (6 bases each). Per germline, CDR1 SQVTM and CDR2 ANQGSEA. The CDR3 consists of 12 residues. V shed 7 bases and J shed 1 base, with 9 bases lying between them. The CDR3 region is CSGGARTDTQYF. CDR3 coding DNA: TGCAGCGGGGGGGCGCGCACAGATACGCAGTATTTT.

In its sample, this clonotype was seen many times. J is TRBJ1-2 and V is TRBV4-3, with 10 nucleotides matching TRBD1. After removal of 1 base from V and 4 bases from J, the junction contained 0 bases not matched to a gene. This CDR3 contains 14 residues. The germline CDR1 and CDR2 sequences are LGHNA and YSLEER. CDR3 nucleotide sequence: TGCGCCAGCAGCCAAGGGACAGGGGGCTATGGCTACACCTTC. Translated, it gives CASSQGTGGYGYTF.